A selection of T cell receptor beta chains follows, all from one sample in a study of identical twins' blood T cells. Each CDR3 protein is one row after TCRdb ran MiXCR on the 5' RACE reads. The sample holds hundreds of thousands of distinct CDR3 sequences; roughly 27% are singletons and the top ten take roughly 6.1%. Source material: PBMCs. Every receptor here comes from a woman aged 18 to 50 in good health. The CDR3 runs from the conserved cysteine through the conserved F or W. D genes are given only for firm matches. Where a row states a size, it is once, few, many or the class of an expanded clone; other rows omit it.

many	TRBV29-1	NA	TRBJ2-7	CSVEGLAYEQYF	TGCAGCGTTGAAGGGCTAGCGTACGAGCAGTACTTC
few	TRBV4-3	NA	TRBJ2-1	CASSQDSLSGEQFF	TGCGCCAGCAGCCAAGATTCGCTATCCGGTGAGCAGTTCTTC
few	TRBV20-1	NA	TRBJ1-2	CSATRAGGYTF	TGCAGTGCTACCCGGGCTGGAGGCTACACCTTC
few	TRBV11-2	TRBD2	TRBJ2-5	CASSVTGRGETQYF	TGTGCCAGCAGCGTAACCGGGAGGGGAGAGACCCAGTACTTC
NA	TRBV7-9	NA	TRBJ1-5	CASSEAGSNQPQHF	TGTGCCAGCAGCGAAGCGGGTAGCAATCAGCCCCAGCATTTT
NA	TRBV2	NA	TRBJ1-5	CASSEMGALGWDNSNQPQHF	TGTGCCAGCAGTGAGATGGGGGCACTCGGATGGGATAATAGCAATCAGCCCCAGCATTTT
few	TRBV20-1	NA	TRBJ2-1	CSAVKADEQFF	TGCAGTGCTGTAAAAGCCGATGAGCAGTTCTTC
few	TRBV5-1	TRBD1	TRBJ1-2	CASSVDRVEGYTF	TGCGCCAGCAGCGTAGACAGGGTCGAGGGCTACACCTTC
few	TRBV20-1	NA	TRBJ2-1	CSARDRSGAYNEQFF	TGCAGTGCTAGAGATCGGTCGGGAGCGTACAATGAGCAGTTCTTC
once	TRBV20-1	NA	TRBJ2-7	CSAAVGGLHSYEQYF	TGCAGTGCAGCCGTTGGAGGCCTCCACTCCTACGAGCAGTACTTC
few	TRBV11-3	TRBD2	TRBJ2-1	CASSSSGRGNEQFF	TGTGCCAGCAGTTCTAGCGGGAGGGGCAATGAGCAGTTCTTC
NA	TRBV7-2	NA	TRBJ2-7	CASSFTSYEQYF	TGTGCCAGCAGCTTCACAAGCTACGAGCAGTACTTC
NA	TRBV19	NA	TRBJ1-6	CVSSSTGIRSYNSPLHF	TGTGTCAGTAGTTCCACAGGGATTCGATCTTATAATTCACCCCTCCATTTT
once	TRBV9	NA	TRBJ2-1	CASSLSLIPNRRNNEQFF	TGTGCCAGCAGCCTCTCCCTAATCCCCAACCGGCGCAACAATGAGCAGTTCTTC
few	TRBV12-3/TRBV12-4	TRBD2	TRBJ2-3	CASSPPSGRLTDTQYF	TGTGCCAGCAGTCCCCCTAGCGGGAGGTTAACAGATACGCAGTATTTT
NA	TRBV7-9	NA	TRBJ2-5	CAGSPRGSNQETQYF	TGTGCCGGCAGCCCCAGGGGCAGTAACCAAGAGACCCAGTACTTC
NA	TRBV20-1	NA	TRBJ1-2	CSARKGFEGYTF	TGCAGTGCTAGAAAGGGGTTTGAGGGCTACACCTTC
NA	TRBV5-6	NA	TRBJ1-1	CASSSAEEPEAFF	TGTGCCAGCAGCTCCGCCGAGGAGCCTGAAGCTTTCTTT
NA	TRBV7-9	NA	TRBJ2-7	CASSLAGHHEQYF	TGTGCCAGCAGCTTAGCCGGACACCACGAGCAGTACTTC
few	TRBV19	TRBD1	TRBJ1-5	CASSIENRGRSNQPQHF	TGTGCCAGTAGTATAGAGAACAGGGGTAGGAGCAATCAGCCCCAGCATTTT
NA	TRBV6-2/TRBV6-3	NA	TRBJ1-5	CASSPRGEQPQHF	TGTGCCAGCAGTCCGCGGGGAGAACAGCCCCAGCATTTT
NA	TRBV7-8	TRBD1	TRBJ2-7	CASSLARQGLIREQYF	TGTGCCAGCAGCTTAGCCCGACAGGGGTTAATTAGGGAGCAGTACTTC
many	TRBV4-2	TRBD1	TRBJ1-2	CASSLRMGQGAYGYTF	TGTGCCAGCAGCCTCAGAATGGGACAGGGGGCTTATGGCTACACCTTC
NA	TRBV20-1	NA	TRBJ2-1	CSAREQRTYNEQFF	TGCAGTGCTAGAGAACAGCGGACCTACAATGAGCAGTTCTTC
NA	TRBV2	NA	TRBJ2-7	CASRFDGYYEQYF	TGTGCCAGCAGATTTGATGGATACTACGAGCAGTACTTC
NA	TRBV5-1	NA	TRBJ2-3	CASSRLLADTHYF	TGCGCCAGCAGCCGCCTTTTAGCGGATACGCATTATTTT
few	TRBV13	NA	TRBJ1-1	CASSSGSIEAFF	TGTGCCAGCAGCTCCGGCTCTATTGAAGCTTTCTTT
NA	TRBV7-8	TRBD2	TRBJ2-2	CASSLEGLVRTGELFF	TGTGCCAGCAGCTTAGAAGGACTAGTCCGTACCGGGGAGCTGTTTTTT
NA	TRBV28	TRBD2	TRBJ2-1	CASSDPGSGRANSVNEQFF	TGTGCCAGCAGTGACCCGGGGAGCGGGAGGGCAAATAGCGTGAATGAGCAGTTCTTC
few	TRBV19	NA	TRBJ1-2	CASSAAWYYGYTF	TGTGCCAGTAGTGCGGCCTGGTACTATGGCTACACCTTC